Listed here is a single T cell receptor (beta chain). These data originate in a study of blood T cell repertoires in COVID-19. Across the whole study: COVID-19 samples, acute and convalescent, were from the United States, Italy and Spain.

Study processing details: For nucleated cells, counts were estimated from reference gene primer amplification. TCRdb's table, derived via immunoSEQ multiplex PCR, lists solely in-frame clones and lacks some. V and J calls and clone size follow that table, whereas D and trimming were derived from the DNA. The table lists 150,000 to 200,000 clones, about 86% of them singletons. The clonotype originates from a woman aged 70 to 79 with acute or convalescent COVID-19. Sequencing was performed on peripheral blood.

CDR3 loop: CASSHGQAVYEQYF. Written as DNA, the CDR3 is TGTGCCAGCAGCCATGGACAAGCCGTCTACGAGCAGTACTTC. The chain links TRBV7-9 to TRBJ2-7; D possibly corresponds to TRBD1 (5 bases). Deletions cut 5 bases from V and 3 bases from J, with 14 bases between. This CDR3 contains 14 residues. The germline CDR1 and CDR2 sequences are SEHNR and FQNEAQ (reference sequence).